What follows is one T cell receptor (beta chain) and its context. This entry belongs to a study of blood T cell repertoires in COVID-19. Study information: PBMCs, B-cell-depleted T cells, or T cells were the source of the cDNA or gDNA that made up the material.

As handled by the study authors: Researchers report that nucleated cell counts were estimated from reference gene primer amplification. The protocol was immunoSEQ multiplex PCR, while the TCRdb copy is restricted to in-frame clones and leaves out a portion. V and J calls and clone size are copied from that table; D and trimming were computed from the DNA. This sample has about 200,000 clones; approximately 87% occur once, and the top ten carry 2% to 2.5%. This TCR derives from a woman aged 45-65 years with acute or convalescent COVID-19. Sequencing was done on a sample of peripheral blood.

CDR3 bases: TGTGCCAGCAGCTTGACATTACTAGCGGTTGGGGCCAACGTCCTGACTTTC. This codes for CASSLTLLAVGANVLTF. The chain recombines TRBV5-6 with TRBJ2-6; 8 bases are shared with TRBD2. Germline V CDR1 and CDR2: SGHDT, YYEEEE. V gave up 1 base and J gave up 3 bases; unmatched junction bases: 6. The CDR3 runs 17 residues. The variable domain in full, with the rest retrieved from reference TRBV5-6 and TRBJ2-6, is DAGVTQSPTHLIKTRGQQVTLRCSPKSGHDTVSWYQQALGQGPQFIFQYYEEEERQRGNFPDRFSGHQFPNYSSELNVNALLLGDSALYLCASSLTLLAVGANVLTFGAGSRLTVL.